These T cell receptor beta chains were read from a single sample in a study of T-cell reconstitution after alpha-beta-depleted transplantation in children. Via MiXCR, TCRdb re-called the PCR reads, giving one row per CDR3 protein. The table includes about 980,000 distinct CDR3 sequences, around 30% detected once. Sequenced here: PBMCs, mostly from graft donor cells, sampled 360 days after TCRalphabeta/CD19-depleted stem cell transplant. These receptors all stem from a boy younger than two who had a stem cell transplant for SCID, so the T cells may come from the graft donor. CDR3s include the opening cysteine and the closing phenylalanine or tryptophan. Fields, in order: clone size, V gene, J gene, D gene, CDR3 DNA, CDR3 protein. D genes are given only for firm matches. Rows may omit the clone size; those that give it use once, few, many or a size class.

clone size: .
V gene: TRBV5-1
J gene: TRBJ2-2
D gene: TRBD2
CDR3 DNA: TGCGCCAGCAGGGCCGGGACTAGCCTATCGAACACCGGGGAGCTGTTTTTT
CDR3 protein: CASRAGTSLSNTGELFF

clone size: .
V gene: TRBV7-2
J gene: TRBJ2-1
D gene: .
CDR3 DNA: TGTGCCAGCAGCAAGACAGTCCCGGGAATCAATGAGCAGTTCTTC
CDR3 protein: CASSKTVPGINEQFF

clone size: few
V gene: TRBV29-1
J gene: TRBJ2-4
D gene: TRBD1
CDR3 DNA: TGCAGCACCACAGGGGTCGTAAAAAACATTCAGTACTTC
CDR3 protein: CSTTGVVKNIQYF

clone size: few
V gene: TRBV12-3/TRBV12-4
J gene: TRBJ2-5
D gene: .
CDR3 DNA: TGTGCCAGCAGTTTTCGGGGGATCCAAGAGACCCAGTACTTC
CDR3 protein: CASSFRGIQETQYF

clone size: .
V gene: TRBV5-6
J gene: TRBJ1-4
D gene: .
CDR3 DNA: TGTGCCAGCAGCTTGTGGGGGGCTGTACTGTTTTTT
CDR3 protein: CASSLWGAVLFF

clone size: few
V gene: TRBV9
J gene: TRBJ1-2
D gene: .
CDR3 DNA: TGTGCCAGCAGCGAAGGGTTGGGGGGCTACACCTTC
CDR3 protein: CASSEGLGGYTF

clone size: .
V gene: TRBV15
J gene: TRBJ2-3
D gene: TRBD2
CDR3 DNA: TGTGCCACCAGCAGAGTGGGGCTGGGACTAGCTCTCACAGATACGCAGTATTTT
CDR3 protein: CATSRVGLGLALTDTQYF

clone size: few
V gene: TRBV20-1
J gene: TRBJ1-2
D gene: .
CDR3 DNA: TGCAGTGCTAGAGTGTCTTGGGATACTTATGGCTACACCTTC
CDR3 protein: CSARVSWDTYGYTF

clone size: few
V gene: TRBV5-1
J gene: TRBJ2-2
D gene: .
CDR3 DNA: TGCGCCAGCAGCTTGTCAGCAGCCTCCACTAACACCGGGGAGCTGTTTTTT
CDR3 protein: CASSLSAASTNTGELFF

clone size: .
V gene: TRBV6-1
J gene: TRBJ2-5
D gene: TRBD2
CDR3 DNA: TGTGCCAGCAGTGAATCTCTGGGCGGGGGAGAAGAGACCCAGTACTTC
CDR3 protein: CASSESLGGGEETQYF

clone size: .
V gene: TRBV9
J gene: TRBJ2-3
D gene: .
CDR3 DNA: TGTGCCAGCAGCGCCTCTCGGGGGGCCAAAGGCACAGATACGCAGTATTTT
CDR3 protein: CASSASRGAKGTDTQYF

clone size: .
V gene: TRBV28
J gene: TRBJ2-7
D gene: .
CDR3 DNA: TGTGCCAGCAGTTTGGTAAAACCCTACGAGCAGTACTTC
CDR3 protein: CASSLVKPYEQYF

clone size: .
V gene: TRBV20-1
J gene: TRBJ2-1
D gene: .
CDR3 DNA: TGCAGTGCTAGAGGGGACTCTGCCTACTACAATGAGCAGTTCTTC
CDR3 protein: CSARGDSAYYNEQFF

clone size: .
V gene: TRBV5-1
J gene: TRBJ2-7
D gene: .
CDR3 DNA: TGCGCCAGCAGCTTGGAACCAGGGAGCCACGAGCAGTACTTC
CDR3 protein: CASSLEPGSHEQYF

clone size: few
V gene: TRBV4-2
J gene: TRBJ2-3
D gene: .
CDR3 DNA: TGTGCCAGCAGCCAAGAAGGCGAAGGCGTCGGCACAGATACGCAGTATTTT
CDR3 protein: CASSQEGEGVGTDTQYF

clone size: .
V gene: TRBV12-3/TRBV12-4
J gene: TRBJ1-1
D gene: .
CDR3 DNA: TGTGCCAGCAGTTTAGTGACAGCCTCGAACACTGAAGCTTTCTTT
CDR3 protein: CASSLVTASNTEAFF

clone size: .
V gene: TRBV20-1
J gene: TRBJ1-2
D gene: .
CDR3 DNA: TGCAGTGCTGAACCGGGACCTCATGGATTGGGCTACACCTTC
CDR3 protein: CSAEPGPHGLGYTF

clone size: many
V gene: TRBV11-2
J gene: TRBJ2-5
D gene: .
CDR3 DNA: TGTGCCAGCAGCTTAGTAGCGACCCAAGAGACCCAGTACTTC
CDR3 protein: CASSLVATQETQYF

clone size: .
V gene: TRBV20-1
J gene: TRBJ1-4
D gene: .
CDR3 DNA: TGCAGTGCTAGTATCCAGGAAAAACTGTTTTTT
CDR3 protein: CSASIQEKLFF

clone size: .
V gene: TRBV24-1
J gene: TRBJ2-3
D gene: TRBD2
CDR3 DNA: TGTGCCACCAGTGGAAGCAGGGGCGTCACTAGCGGGGGGGCGGTAGATACGCAGTATTTT
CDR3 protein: CATSGSRGVTSGGAVDTQYF

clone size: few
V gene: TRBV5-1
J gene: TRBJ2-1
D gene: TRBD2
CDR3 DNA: TGCGCCAGCAGCTTGCCGGGACTAGCGGGGGGTAAAAACTCCTACAATGAGCAGTTCTTC
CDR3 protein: CASSLPGLAGGKNSYNEQFF

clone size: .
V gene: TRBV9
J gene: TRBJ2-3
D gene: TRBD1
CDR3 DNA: TGTGCCAGCAGCCCTTGGACAGGGGGACCAGATACGCAGTATTTT
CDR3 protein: CASSPWTGGPDTQYF

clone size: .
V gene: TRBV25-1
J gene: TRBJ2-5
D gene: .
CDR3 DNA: TGTGCCAGCAGTGGAATGTCTACAGGGTGGAGAGAGACCCAGTACTTC
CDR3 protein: CASSGMSTGWRETQYF

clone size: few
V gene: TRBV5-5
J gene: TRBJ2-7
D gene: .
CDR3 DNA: TGTGCCAGCAGCTTGGCGTCATCCTCCTACGAGCAGTACTTC
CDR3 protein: CASSLASSSYEQYF

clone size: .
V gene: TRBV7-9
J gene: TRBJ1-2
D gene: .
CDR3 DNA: TGTGCCAGCAGCCCCTATGGGGGGGCTGGCTACACCTTC
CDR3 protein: CASSPYGGAGYTF

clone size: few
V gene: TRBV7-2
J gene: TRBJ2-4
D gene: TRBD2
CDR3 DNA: TGTGCCAGCACCACGGGGGGTCAAAACATTCAGTACTTC
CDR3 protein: CASTTGGQNIQYF